A single sample is the source of the 12 T cell receptor beta chains below, sequenced in a study of blood T cell repertoires in COVID-19. Some clones are missing from TCRdb's copy, which holds only in-frame ones; the method was immunoSEQ multiplex PCR. The data hold over 120,000 clones, with over 75% observed a single time. What was sequenced was peripheral blood. The receptors shown here come from a man aged 65 to 79 with acute or convalescent COVID-19.

This chain links TRBV5-4 with TRBJ2-5, with 8 nucleotides matching TRBD1. CDR3 length: 15 residues. V lost 0 bases, J lost 5 bases, and 6 bases stayed unmatched. Germline CDR1 and CDR2: SGHNT and YYREEE (reference sequence). The chain's CDR3 is CASSLGGGDRETQYF. The CDR3 nucleotides read TGTGCCAGCAGCTTGGGGGGTGGGGACAGGGAGACCCAGTACTTC.

The chain couples TRBV10-3 to TRBJ2-3; D not certain. V lost 5 bases and J 0 bases, leaving 12 bases between the germline ends. The length of the CDR3 is 15 residues. CDR1 is ENHRY and CDR2 is SYGVKD in the germline V gene. The CDR3 region is CAISPQLPSTDTQYF. The CDR3 region has the DNA TGTGCCATCAGTCCACAGTTACCTAGCACAGATACGCAGTATTTT.

V usage is TRBV2 and J usage is TRBJ2-3; 12 positions agree with TRBD2. The trim removed 6 bases at V and 5 bases at J, leaving 6 bases unmatched. Germline V gene lookup returns CDR1 SNHLY and CDR2 FYNNEI. The CDR3 runs to 15 residues. The CDR3 nucleotides are TGTGCCAGCAGCTCAGTGGGACTAGCGGGAGATACGCAGTATTTT. This codes for CASSSVGLAGDTQYF.

This clone was observed a few times. The genes are TRBV6-6 and TRBJ2-7, with TRBD2 identical over 9 bases. Germline V gives CDR1 MNHNY, CDR2 SVGAGI (reference sequence). V lost 2 bases to trimming and J lost 3 bases; unmatched junction nucleotides: 2. The CDR3 spans 14 residues. DNA of the CDR3: TGTGCCAGCAGTTACAGACTAGCGGACTACGAGCAGTACTTC. This codes for CASSYRLADYEQYF.

The chain links TRBV7-2 to TRBJ2-7; TRBD2 might be the D (6 bases). Germline lookup yields CDR1 SGHTA and CDR2 FQGNSA. V gave up 5 bases and J gave up 2 bases, with 16 bases separating them. The CDR3 has 15 amino acids. This chain's CDR3 is CASSRPGAGTYEQYF. Here the CDR3 DNA reads TGTGCCAGCAGCCGCCCCGGTGCGGGAACCTACGAGCAGTACTTC.

The chain carries TRBV19 and TRBJ1-1; TRBD1 agrees at 10 bases. The V segment lost 7 bases and the J segment 4 bases; nucleotides outside the gene matches: 9. This CDR3 has 15 amino acids. Per germline, CDR1 LNHDA and CDR2 SQIVND (reference sequence). CDR3 bases: TGTGCCAGTACCAACTTGGGACAGGGGACCACTGAAGCTTTCTTT. This translates into CASTNLGQGTTEAFF.

This clone was seen only a few times. This sequence joins TRBV5-5 and TRBJ2-4; D is uncertain. Germline CDR1 is SGHKS and CDR2 is YYEKEE (reference sequence). V shed 1 base and J shed 0 bases, with 5 bases lying between them. The CDR3 runs to 14 residues. Here the CDR3 DNA reads TGTGCCAGCAGCTTGCTCCTAGCCAAAAACATTCAGTACTTC. Translating gives CASSLLLAKNIQYF. Full variable domain (remainder filled in from reference TRBV5-5 and TRBJ2-4): DAGVTQSPTHLIKTRGQQVTLRCSPISGHKSVSWYQQVLGQGPQFIFQYYEKEERGRGNFPDRFSARQFPNYSSELNVNALLLGDSALYLCASSLLLAKNIQYFGAGTRLSVL.

The V gene is TRBV9, the J gene TRBJ1-2; 9 nucleotides match TRBD1. CDR1 and CDR2 (germline): SGDLS, YYNGEE. V shed 4 bases, J shed 1 base, and the junction held 5 bases outside the gene matches. This CDR3 spans 15 amino acids. In nucleotides, the CDR3 is TGTGCCAGCAGCTCTCGGACAGGGGATAACTATGGCTACACCTTC. Amino acid sequence: CASSSRTGDNYGYTF.

The CDR3 nucleotides are TGTGCCAGCAGCATCAGGTTTACTAGCGTCTCCTACGAGCAGTACTTC. It is translated as CASSIRFTSVSYEQYF. The V and J genes are TRBV5-5 and TRBJ2-7; TRBD2 matches 7 bases. The length of the CDR3 is 16 residues. Germline CDR1 SGHKS, CDR2 YYEKEE (reference sequence). V was clipped by 4 bases and J by 0 bases; unmatched bases: 10.

The chain recombines TRBV19 with TRBJ1-5, with TRBD1 matching over 10 bases. Germline CDR1 reads LNHDA; CDR2 reads SQIVND (reference sequence). The CDR3 length is 15 residues. The trim removed 7 bases at V and 1 base at J, leaving 4 bases unmatched. The CDR3 spells CASIKDRGSNQPQHF. CDR3 coding DNA: TGTGCCAGTATTAAGGACAGGGGGAGCAATCAGCCCCAGCATTTT.

The chain is built from TRBV11-2 and TRBJ2-7; the D gene is possibly TRBD2 (5 bases). The V end was cut by 1 base, the J end by 2 bases, with 12 bases between. CDR1 is SGHAT and CDR2 is FQNNGV in the germline V gene. The length of the CDR3 is 15 residues. The CDR3 coding sequence is TGTGCCAGCAGCTTAGGTGAGGGTAAGGCCTACGAGCAGTACTTC. Translation gives CASSLGEGKAYEQYF. The entire variable domain, with the rest obtained from reference TRBV11-2 and TRBJ2-7, is as follows: EAGVAQSPRYKIIEKRQSVAFWCNPISGHATLYWYQQILGQGPKLLIQFQNNGVVDDSQLPKDRFSAERLKGVDSTLKIQPAKLEDSAVYLCASSLGEGKAYEQYFGPGTRLTVT.

This clone was seen only once. This rearrangement joins TRBV5-1 to TRBJ1-4; D possibly corresponds to TRBD1 (6 bases). The V gene lost 3 bases and the J gene lost 8 bases, with 14 bases spanning the gap. Looked up from germline, CDR1 is SGHRS and CDR2 is YFSETQ. The length of the CDR3 is 14 residues. The CDR3 sequence: CASSSDRLGEKLFF. DNA for the CDR3: TGCGCCAGCAGCTCCGACAGGTTAGGGGAAAAACTGTTTTTT.